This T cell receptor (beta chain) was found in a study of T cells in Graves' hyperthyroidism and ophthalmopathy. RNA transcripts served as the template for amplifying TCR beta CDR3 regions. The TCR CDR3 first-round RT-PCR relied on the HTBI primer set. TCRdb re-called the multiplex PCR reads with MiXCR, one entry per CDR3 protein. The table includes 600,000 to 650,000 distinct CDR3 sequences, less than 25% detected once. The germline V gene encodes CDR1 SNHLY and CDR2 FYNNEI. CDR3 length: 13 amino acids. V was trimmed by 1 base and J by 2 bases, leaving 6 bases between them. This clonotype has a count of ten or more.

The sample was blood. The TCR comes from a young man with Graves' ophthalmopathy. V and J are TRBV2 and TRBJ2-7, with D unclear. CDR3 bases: TGTGCCAGCAGTGAAGGTGGCACCTACGAGCAGTACTTC. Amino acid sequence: CASSEGGTYEQYF.